Below are 10 T cell receptor beta chains sequenced from a single sample in a study of CD8 T cells in Susac syndrome. Random-hexamer reverse transcription was applied to about 0.45 to 1 ug RNA. Using its own MiXCR run on the immunoSEQ multiplex PCR reads, TCRdb lists one record per CDR3 protein. The table lists about 85,000 distinct CDR3 sequences, over 90% of them singletons, with under 0.5% in the top ten. Input material: CD8+ T cells from PBMCs. These TCRs come from a human donor with Susac syndrome.

V and J are TRBV4-3 and TRBJ2-7; no firm D call. The germline V gene encodes CDR1 LGHNA and CDR2 YSLEER. The CDR3 has 14 residues. Trimming stripped 5 bases from V and 0 bases from J, with 11 bases between. CDR3 residues: CASSTPSRSYEQYF. The CDR3 nucleotides are TGCGCCAGCAGCACTCCGTCCCGCTCCTACGAGCAGTACTTC.

The V and J genes are TRBV7-9 and TRBJ2-7, with a possible D match to TRBD2 (6 bases). Trimming took 4 bases from V and 3 from J, leaving 19 bases between them. Germline loops: CDR1 SEHNR, CDR2 FQNEAQ (reference sequence). CDR3 length equals 16 residues. The CDR3, as DNA: TGTGCCAGCAGCTCGGGCTGGGAGGCCCGAGACTACGAGCAGTACTTC. It specifies CASSSGWEARDYEQYF.

The rearrangement uses TRBV3-1 and TRBJ2-5; TRBD2 is a possible D gene (6 bases). With 4 bases removed from V and 1 base from J, the gap between germline ends came to 10 bases. CDR1 is LGHDT, CDR2 YNNKEL, per germline (reference sequence). CDR3 length equals 14 residues. Written as DNA, the CDR3 is TGTGCCAGCAGCCCTCGGGAGACCCAAGAGACCCAGTACTTC. Protein product: CASSPRETQETQYF.

This chain connects TRBV5-1 to TRBJ2-7; 8 bases are a match to TRBD1. CDR1 is SGHRS, CDR2 YFSETQ, per germline. The junction had 7 bases not matched to a gene; V was cut back by 4 bases and J by 4 bases. This CDR3 is 14 amino acids long. This CDR3 is CASSETGAWYEQYF. CDR3 coding DNA: TGCGCCAGCAGCGAGACAGGGGCTTGGTACGAGCAGTACTTC.

The chain combines TRBV29-1 with TRBJ1-1; no firm D call. CDR1 SQVTM and CDR2 ANQGSEA come from the germline V gene. The CDR3 is 10 residues long. V was cut by 6 bases and J by 4 bases, with 6 bases left in between. The CDR3 loop is CSVQSTEAFF. The CDR3 DNA reads as TGCAGCGTACAATCCACTGAAGCTTTCTTT.

Remarks on this clonotype: A read error may produce the germline difference seen at one junction end. This rearrangement joins TRBV29-1 to TRBJ1-2; no clear D gene. The CDR3 sequence is 15 residues long. Germline CDR1 is SQVTM and CDR2 is ANQGSEA. CDR3: CNVEGLNGANYGYTF. The CDR3, as DNA: TGCAACGTTGAAGGCCTAAACGGGGCTAACTATGGCTACACCTTC.

The CDR3 loop is CASSPDHRGPLYEQYF. The CDR3 DNA is TGTGCCAGCAGTCCGGACCACAGGGGACCCCTCTACGAGCAGTACTTC. The chain combines TRBV28 with TRBJ2-7; 7 positions match TRBD1. The CDR3 runs 16 residues. V lost 5 bases, J lost 3 bases, and 13 bases stayed unmatched. Germline CDR1 is MDHEN and CDR2 is SYDVKM.

This chain links TRBV20-1 with TRBJ2-7; 12 nucleotides align to TRBD1. The germline V gene has CDR1 DFQATT and CDR2 SNEGSKA (reference sequence). This CDR3 has 14 amino acids. V shed 5 bases and J 5 bases; nucleotides not matched to a gene: 7. This chain's CDR3 is CSAQSGTGGHEQYF. The DNA for the CDR3 is TGCAGTGCTCAGAGCGGGACAGGGGGCCACGAGCAGTACTTC.

The rearrangement uses TRBV29-1 and TRBJ1-2; 7 nucleotides align to TRBD1. Trimming at V came to 8 bases and at J to 8 bases, leaving 14 bases not matched to a gene. CDR3 size: 13 residues. CDR1 and CDR2 (germline): SQVTM, ANQGSEA. CDR3 nucleotides: TGCAGCATCCTGACAGGGCGACAGTCCGGCTACACCTTC. This encodes CSILTGRQSGYTF.

J is TRBJ2-7 and V is TRBV29-1; 7 bases align to TRBD2. The CDR3 loop spans 12 amino acids. With V trimmed by 7 bases and J by 2 bases, 5 bases remained unmatched. The germline CDR1 and CDR2 sequences are SQVTM and ANQGSEA. The CDR3 here is CSAEGRAYEQYF. The CDR3 DNA is TGCAGCGCCGAGGGGAGGGCCTACGAGCAGTACTTC.